Following are 28 T cell receptor beta chains from one sample sequenced in a study of PD-1 blockade in mismatch repair-deficient tumors. Produced via immunoSEQ multiplex PCR; TCRdb's table is partial and in-frame only. The sample consists of 15,000 or so clones, roughly 84% of them appearing once. Sequenced material: PBMCs, taken 22 to 25 weeks after starting pembrolizumab. These receptors were taken from an adult with mismatch repair-deficient cancer.

The chain links TRBV7-3 to TRBJ2-2, with TRBD1 identical over 9 bases. The germline CDR1 and CDR2 sequences are SGHTA and FQGTGA. Trimming removed 6 bases from V and 7 bases from J; junction bases left unmatched: 6. The length of the CDR3 is 14 residues. The CDR3 is CASSGTGMDGELFF. In DNA, the CDR3 is TGTGCCAGCAGTGGGACAGGGATGGACGGGGAGCTGTTTTTT.

This chain links TRBV30 with TRBJ2-1; possibly TRBD2 for D (6 bases). Per germline, CDR1 GTSNPN and CDR2 SVGIG (reference sequence). Trimming stripped 0 bases from V and 6 bases from J, with 15 bases between. CDR3 length: 15 amino acids. The DNA for the CDR3 is TGTGCCTGGAGTGTACGGGGGATAGGAGCCAATGAGCAGTTCTTC. Translation gives CAWSVRGIGANEQFF.

The chain is built from TRBV9 and TRBJ2-1; 10 bases agree with TRBD2. The V segment lost 4 bases and the J segment 2 bases; nucleotides outside the gene matches: 6. This CDR3 spans 16 amino acids. CDR1 is SGDLS, CDR2 YYNGEE, per germline. The CDR3 is CASSSGLAEPYNEQFF. CDR3 nucleotide sequence: TGTGCCAGCAGCTCAGGACTAGCGGAGCCCTACAATGAGCAGTTCTTC.

This clone was seen once. The rearrangement joins TRBV15 to TRBJ2-1; 7 nucleotides line up with TRBD1. The trim removed 1 base at V and 2 bases at J, leaving 2 bases unmatched. The germline gives CDR1 LNHNV, CDR2 YYDKDF (reference sequence). The CDR3 is 15 amino acids. The CDR3 is CATSRAQGAYNEQFF. Written as DNA, the CDR3 is TGTGCCACCAGCAGAGCCCAGGGGGCCTACAATGAGCAGTTCTTC.

This chain connects TRBV27 to TRBJ2-1; 13 positions agree with TRBD2. Trimming took 4 bases from V and 9 from J; bases not matched to a gene: 9. The V gene's germline CDR1 is MNHEY and CDR2 SMNVEV (reference sequence). CDR3 length equals 16 residues. The chain's CDR3 is CASSSTLAGGKGEQFF. CDR3 DNA: TGTGCCAGCAGTTCGACACTAGCGGGAGGGAAAGGTGAGCAGTTCTTC.

J is TRBJ2-6 and V is TRBV7-8, with 8 bases fitting TRBD1. The CDR3 extends over 15 amino acids. The germline V gene has CDR1 SGHVS and CDR2 FQNEAQ. The junction had 3 bases not matched to a gene; V was cut back by 3 bases and J by 5 bases. The CDR3 bases are TGTGCCAGCAGCTTCGACAGGGGAAGGGCCAACGTCCTGACTTTC. Its protein is CASSFDRGRANVLTF.

This clone was counted once. The chain joins TRBV6-1 to TRBJ1-4; tentative D call: TRBD1 (6 bases). The V end was cut by 8 bases, the J end by 4 bases, with 11 bases between. The CDR3 runs to 13 residues. The germline CDR1 and CDR2 sequences are MNHNS and SASEGT. The CDR3 bases are TGTGCCAGCCACAGGGCCCGTAATGAAAAACTGTTTTTT. Protein product: CASHRARNEKLFF.

This clone has only a few counts. This sequence joins TRBV4-1 and TRBJ2-7; D perhaps matches TRBD1 (6 bases). Looked up from germline, CDR1 is MGHRA and CDR2 is YSYEKL. Trimming pared 5 bases from V and 3 bases from J, leaving 14 bases between. This CDR3 contains 14 residues. The CDR3 reads CASSGRDTFYEQYF. The CDR3 coding sequence is TGCGCCAGCAGCGGAAGGGACACCTTCTACGAGCAGTACTTC.

The sample holds one count of this clone. The V gene is TRBV10-3, the J gene TRBJ2-1, with 7 bases aligning to TRBD2. Germline loops: CDR1 ENHRY, CDR2 SYGVKD. J gave up 5 bases and V 4 bases, and 8 bases lay outside the gene matches. This CDR3 contains 15 residues. For the CDR3, the DNA is TGTGCCATCAGTGTGGGGGGAGGGCCCGACAATGAGCAGTTCTTC. It encodes CAISVGGGPDNEQFF.

The chain uses TRBV28 and TRBJ1-1, with TRBD1 matching 8 bases. Losses at the gene ends were 6 bases for V and 3 bases for J; bases not matched to a gene: 3. Germline V gene data show CDR1 as MDHEN and CDR2 as SYDVKM. This CDR3 is 13 amino acids long. The CDR3 nucleotides read TGTGCCAGCAGGGACAGGGCTTACACTGAAGCTTTCTTT. Encoded protein: CASRDRAYTEAFF.

For the CDR3, the DNA is TGTGCCAGCAGCATCAGGGGTAGCTCCTACAATGAGCAGTTCTTC. Translated: CASSIRGSSYNEQFF. This sequence joins TRBV9 and TRBJ2-1, with D possibly being TRBD1 (6 bases). Deletions cut 4 bases from V and 0 bases from J, with 11 bases between. Germline CDR1 and CDR2: SGDLS and YYNGEE. This CDR3 contains 15 residues.

V gene TRBV28 combines with J gene TRBJ1-5, with 7 nucleotides matching TRBD1. Trimming cost V 3 bases and J 1 base; bases outside gene matches: 6. The CDR3 has 16 amino acids. CDR1 is MDHEN and CDR2 is SYDVKM in the germline V gene. Here the CDR3 reads CASSFLQGGSNQPQHF. CDR3 DNA: TGTGCCAGCAGTTTCCTTCAGGGGGGAAGCAATCAGCCCCAGCATTTT.

The chain uses TRBV5-4 and TRBJ1-1; D gene uncertain. The V gene's germline CDR1 is SGHNT and CDR2 YYREEE (reference sequence). This CDR3 has 14 residues. The germline V and J ends were trimmed by 3 bases and 0 bases, with 9 bases remaining between them. The CDR3 region has the DNA TGTGCCAGCAGCTCGGACTTTCTGAACACTGAAGCTTTCTTT. Protein sequence: CASSSDFLNTEAFF.

In nucleotides, the CDR3 is TGTGCCAGCAGACGGACAGAGACAGATACGCAGTATTTT. It encodes CASRRTETDTQYF. The chain recombines TRBV2 with TRBJ2-3, with D possibly matching TRBD1 (6 bases). This CDR3 region has 13 residues. In germline, CDR1 is SNHLY, CDR2 FYNNEI. Deletions cut 6 bases from V and 3 bases from J, with 10 bases between.

The V gene is TRBV14, the J gene TRBJ2-3; D is undetermined. The ends were cut back, 3 bases at V and 1 base at J, with 8 bases in the middle. The CDR3 has 14 amino acids. Germline values: CDR1 SGHDN, CDR2 FVKESK. CDR3 coding DNA: TGTGCCAGCAGCCACCCGAGTGGCACAGATACGCAGTATTTT. Residues: CASSHPSGTDTQYF.

CDR3 DNA sequence: TGCGCCAGCAGTCGAGACGGGACTAGCGGGAGTGGGGAGCAGTTCTTC. Encoded protein: CASSRDGTSGSGEQFF. This sequence joins TRBV5-1 and TRBJ2-1; TRBD2 agrees at 14 bases. The CDR3 extends over 16 amino acids. Germline V gene lookup returns CDR1 SGHRS and CDR2 YFSETQ. The V gene end was trimmed by 5 bases and the J gene end by 10 bases; junction bases not matched to a gene: 11.

The J gene is TRBJ2-7, the V gene TRBV11-2; TRBD1 aligns across 7 bases. With 2 bases clipped from V and 1 base from J, the junction kept 5 bases outside the gene matches. Germline CDR1 SGHAT, CDR2 FQNNGV. This CDR3 contains 15 residues. The CDR3 DNA sequence: TGTGCCAGCAGCTTAATAAGGGGGCCTTCCTACGAGCAGTACTTC. Translation gives CASSLIRGPSYEQYF.

The chain combines TRBV5-4 with TRBJ2-5; 7 nucleotides align to TRBD1. The CDR3 is 14 residues long. V shed 3 bases and J 3 bases; nucleotides not matched to a gene: 5. Germline V gene data show CDR1 as SGHNT and CDR2 as YYREEE (reference sequence). CDR3 protein: CASSSGQDEETQYF. The CDR3 DNA is TGTGCCAGCAGCTCCGGACAGGACGAAGAGACCCAGTACTTC.

The rearrangement uses TRBV30 and TRBJ1-1, with 7 bases fitting TRBD1. Germline-derived CDR1 and CDR2 are GTSNPN and SVGIG (reference sequence). Trimming removed 1 base from V and 1 base from J; junction bases left unmatched: 3. The CDR3 runs 14 residues. In DNA, the CDR3 is TGTGCCTGGAGTGGAGGGGGCGGGAACACTGAAGCTTTCTTT. Translated, it gives CAWSGGGGNTEAFF. The full variable domain, completed using reference TRBV30 and TRBJ1-1, is SQTIHQWPATLVQPVGSPLSLECTVEGTSNPNLYWYRQAAGRGLQLLFYSVGIGQISSEVPQNLSASRPQDRQFILSSKKLLLSDSGFYLCAWSGGGGNTEAFFGQGTRLTVV.

This clone came up a few times. This chain links TRBV28 with TRBJ1-5; D may be TRBD1 (5 bases). Trimming stripped 8 bases from V and 0 bases from J, with 5 bases between. Germline values: CDR1 MDHEN, CDR2 SYDVKM. This CDR3 has 12 amino acids. The CDR3 region is CASQGSNQPQHF. The CDR3 DNA follows: TGTGCCAGCCAGGGTAGCAATCAGCCCCAGCATTTT.

This chain links TRBV18 with TRBJ2-7, with 12 bases fitting TRBD2. With 2 bases clipped from V and 6 bases from J, the junction kept 5 bases outside the gene matches. Germline CDR1 is KGHSH and CDR2 is LQKENI. CDR3 size: 15 residues. Here the CDR3 DNA reads TGTGCCAGCTCACCAAGGACTAGCGGGACCGTCGAGCAGTACTTC. It encodes CASSPRTSGTVEQYF.

Written as DNA, the CDR3 is TGTGCCAGCAGCCCGATGGGGGCGAACTATGGCTACACCTTC. Its translation is CASSPMGANYGYTF. The V and J genes are TRBV7-6 and TRBJ1-2; a possible D gene is TRBD1 (6 bases). The CDR3 is 14 residues long. Between the trimmed V and J ends, which lost 5 bases and 2 bases, there was a span of 12 bases. Germline-derived CDR1 and CDR2 are SGHVS and FNYEAQ.

The V call is TRBV2, the J call TRBJ2-1, with TRBD2 matching over 9 bases. The germline V gene encodes CDR1 SNHLY and CDR2 FYNNEI. The V segment lost 4 bases and the J segment 9 bases; nucleotides outside the gene matches: 7. The CDR3 has 14 amino acids. The CDR3 DNA reads as TGTGCCAGCAGTGGCCAGCGGGAGGACGGTGAGCAGTTCTTC. Translation gives CASSGQREDGEQFF.

The J gene is TRBJ2-5, the V gene TRBV5-4, with D perhaps TRBD1 (5 bases). The germline gives CDR1 SGHNT, CDR2 YYREEE (reference sequence). V gave up 0 bases and J gave up 5 bases, with 14 bases separating them. This CDR3 region has 15 residues. This CDR3 reads CASSLVSVGLETQYF. The CDR3 DNA follows: TGTGCCAGCAGCTTGGTATCCGTGGGGCTGGAGACCCAGTACTTC.

The rearrangement links TRBV18 to TRBJ2-5; maybe TRBD2 (5 bases). The germline V gene has CDR1 KGHSH and CDR2 LQKENI. The V end was cut by 3 bases, the J end by 5 bases, with 16 bases between. The CDR3 sequence is 15 residues long. CDR3 sequence (DNA): TGTGCCAGCTCACCTTCACTAGGGCCCAGCGAGACCCAGTACTTC. It is translated as CASSPSLGPSETQYF.

Concerning this clone: This same CDR3 is encoded by further DNA sequences in the sample. The chain uses TRBV7-9 and TRBJ2-4; 7 nucleotides agree with TRBD1. CDR1 and CDR2 (germline): SEHNR, FQNEAQ (reference sequence). The J segment lost 3 bases and the V segment lost 1 base, leaving 6 bases of the junction unmatched. CDR3 length: 16 residues. CDR3 sequence reads: CASSLGQGEDKNIQYF. In DNA, the CDR3 is TGTGCCAGCAGCTTAGGTCAGGGGGAAGACAAAAACATTCAGTACTTC.

The chain couples TRBV4-2 to TRBJ2-1; 12 bases map to TRBD2. V was pared by 3 bases and J by 6 bases, with 6 bases of the junction left unmatched. Germline V CDR1 and CDR2: LGHNA, YNFKEQ. The CDR3 loop spans 16 amino acids. This chain's CDR3 is CASSHLTSGSFNEQFF. In nucleotides, the CDR3 is TGTGCCAGCAGCCATCTGACTAGCGGGAGCTTCAATGAGCAGTTCTTC.

This clone was observed a few times. The chain recombines TRBV15 with TRBJ2-5, with D possibly TRBD1 on 6 matching bases. The CDR3 is made up of 16 amino acids. V lost 4 bases and J lost 1, with 16 bases in between. Germline values: CDR1 LNHNV, CDR2 YYDKDF (reference sequence). The CDR3 region has the DNA TGTGCCACCAGCATGGGGGCAGGGTCAGGCCAAGAGACCCAGTACTTC. Translation gives CATSMGAGSGQETQYF.